This TCR beta chain appears in the sequencing data of a study of Graves' ophthalmopathy and Graves' hyperthyroidism (dated by TCRdb to the late 2010s). With respect to the entire study: Peripheral blood was collected before any treatment was given, at the time of initial diagnosis. TCR beta repertoire signatures were used to distinguish Graves' ophthalmopathy from Graves' hyperthyroidism and to predict progression to ophthalmopathy. In total, over 130 blood samples were TCR-sequenced: 40 to 45 ophthalmopathy, under 80 hyperthyroidism and approximately 17 hyperthyroidism-to-ophthalmopathy patients. To explore V-J signatures that separate ophthalmopathy from hyperthyroidism, a discovery set of fewer than 110 patients was enrolled, consisting of about 43 with ophthalmopathy and some 59 with stable hyperthyroidism. For independent validation, a separate cohort was made up of 18 hyperthyroidism patients plus 17 patients who later progressed from hyperthyroidism to ophthalmopathy. In a handful of hyperthyroidism patients, the T-cell repertoire of thyroid tissue was compared with the T-cell repertoire of blood. After sampling, hyperthyroidism patients received methimazole starting at 30 mg daily, and ophthalmopathy patients received high-dose intravenous methylprednisolone.

General findings and caveats noted by the study authors: The 13-signature model separated ophthalmopathy from stable hyperthyroidism with around 90% sensitivity and just under 84% specificity in cross-validation, and 80%/75% in the test set. Most expanded thyroid clonotypes with frequency above 0.001 were also detected in blood, suggesting blood repertoires may reflect the thyroid immune response. Sample size was not predetermined statistically, and investigators were not blinded to group allocation. In validation, the model predicted ophthalmopathy progression with about 64% sensitivity and approximately 72% specificity; more than ten predicted patients were CT-confirmed with GO in a median of approximately six months.

For repertoire sequencing, the TCR beta CDR3 regions were amplified from RNA transcripts. The first round of RT-PCR was done with HTBI primers and the Qiagen OneStep RT-PCR kit, and was followed by a second round of multiplex PCR, then size selection and purification. Libraries were sequenced paired-end with 100 bp reads on an Illumina HiSeq2000. As for how the authors treated the data: SOAPnuke was used to process the reads, removing any read that contained adapters or uncalled bases, had a mean Phred below 15, or lacked an exact match to the constant primer or identifier. COPE v1.2.5 was used to merge high-quality paired reads. Each unique nucleotide sequence was treated as a clonotype, and MiTCR v1.1 was used to align the clonotypes to the IMGT TRB V, D and J references. Analysis was restricted to V-J combinations with a frequency above 0.0001, which covered roughly 99% of repertoires. For each V-J combination, a TCR clonal expansion and chaos score was defined as the ratio of F50 clonal expansion to chaos observed in the TCRdist matrix. Welch's t-statistics and random forest were used to reduce the features to about twelve V-J combinations, which were then used as input to a naive Bayes classifier. Thyroid-blood repertoire similarity was quantified with the Morisita-Horn index. TCRdb reworked the public reads: Q25 trimming with fastp, MiXCR clone assembly, productive beta chains retained. Merged by CDR3 protein, the rows form single entries marked with the most common genes and DNA. The V and J calls were determined by TCRdb, not by the authors. Here the sample has a few hundred thousand distinct CDR3 sequences; 17% occur a single time. Of the sample, approximately 2.4% is held by the ten largest clones.

Hyperthyroidism was defined as stable when no progression to ophthalmopathy occurred within 18 months of follow-up. Hyperthyroidism patients were newly diagnosed, were aged 18 to 65 years, and had a disease duration under 2 months. Patients were excluded if they had other autoimmune diseases, uncontrolled infections, pregnancy or lactation. Clinical symptoms, serum thyroxine, TRAb, thyroid ultrasound and orbital computed tomography formed the basis of the diagnosis. Using Ficoll-Paque density gradient centrifugation, PBMCs were isolated from about 9.4 ml of fresh peripheral blood. Trizol reagent was used to extract the total RNA, and its quality was then checked on an Agilent 2100 Bioanalyzer. This clonotype was seen at least ten times. No cognate antigen has been identified for it. The record has no base qualities; no much larger clone is one base away. CDR3 length: 15 amino acids, cysteine to phenylalanine. Just the 45-base CDR3 DNA is kept, in frame starting at base 1. Taken from the germline V gene, the CDR1 and CDR2 loops are SGHRS and YFSETQ. V is clipped by 3 bases and J by 1 base, and the sequence between their germline boundaries is 14 bases long.

Sequenced: peripheral blood. The receptor's source is an adult woman with stable Graves' hyperthyroidism. The rearranged chain carries TRBV5-1 and TRBJ2-7; a tentative D call is TRBD2 (5 bases match). The nucleotides are TGCGCCAGCAGCTCTACTAGATGGGGATCCTACGAGCAGTACTTC. It encodes CASSSTRWGSYEQYF.